Below, 7 T cell receptor beta chains from the same sample are listed, as sequenced in a study of blood T cell repertoires in COVID-19. This table comes from immunoSEQ multiplex PCR, and its TCRdb copy is limited to in-frame clones, with some not included. Of 200,000 or so clones listed, just under 85% are singletons. The specimen sequenced was peripheral blood. All receptors derive from a human donor with acute or convalescent COVID-19. The donor label of this sample is uncertain.

This clone was picked up one time. This chain's CDR3 is CSVLDGQMNTEAFF. The CDR3 DNA follows: TGCAGCGTTCTTGACGGACAGATGAACACTGAAGCTTTCTTT. The chain is built from TRBV29-1 and TRBJ1-1; perhaps TRBD1 as D (6 bases). This CDR3 spans 14 amino acids. Trimming shortened V by 5 bases and J by 0 bases, and 13 bases separated the two germline ends. Per the germline V gene, CDR1 is SQVTM and CDR2 is ANQGSEA.

V and J are TRBV11-2 and TRBJ2-7; D perhaps matches TRBD1 (5 bases). Deletions cut 0 bases from V and 6 bases from J, with 6 bases between. The CDR3 length is 12 residues. The V gene's germline CDR1 is SGHAT and CDR2 FQNNGV. In DNA form, the CDR3 reads TGTGCCAGCAGCTTAGAAGGGGTCGAGCAGTACTTC. Amino acid sequence: CASSLEGVEQYF.

The chain combines TRBV7-2 with TRBJ1-2; D unresolved. V dropped 0 bases and J dropped 4 bases, with 12 bases sitting between them. The CDR3 extends over 15 amino acids. Germline CDR1 SGHTA, CDR2 FQGNSA. The CDR3 loop is CASSLAGQRAYGYTF. CDR3 in DNA: TGTGCCAGCAGCTTAGCGGGCCAGAGGGCCTATGGCTACACCTTC. Supplemented by reference TRBV7-2 and TRBJ1-2, the full variable domain reads GAGVSQSPSNKVTEKGKDVELRCDPISGHTALYWYRQSLGQGLEFLIYFQGNSAPDKSGLPSDRFSAERTGGSVSTLTIQRTQQEDSAVYLCASSLAGQRAYGYTFGSGTRLTVV.

This chain links TRBV5-1 with TRBJ2-1, with 7 nucleotides matching TRBD2. The trim removed 4 bases at V and 0 bases at J, leaving 16 bases unmatched. This CDR3 comprises 19 residues. CDR1 and CDR2 (germline): SGHRS, YFSETQ. The CDR3 sequence is CASSPLGLAVNPSYNEQFF. CDR3 in DNA: TGCGCCAGCAGCCCGTTAGGCCTAGCGGTTAACCCCTCCTACAATGAGCAGTTCTTC.

The V call is TRBV11-2, the J call TRBJ1-2; D gene uncertain. Germline CDR1 reads SGHAT; CDR2 reads FQNNGV. Trimming left V 0 bases short and J 3 bases short, with 11 bases between. The CDR3 has 15 residues. The CDR3 is CASSLDRGSYYGYTF. DNA for the CDR3: TGTGCCAGCAGCTTAGATCGCGGGAGTTACTATGGCTACACCTTC.

The CDR3 DNA follows: TGTGCCAGCTCACCACCTGGCAGGCGCACTGAAGCTTTCTTT. It translates to CASSPPGRRTEAFF. This sequence joins TRBV18 and TRBJ1-1, with D hard to call. In germline, CDR1 is KGHSH, CDR2 LQKENI. CDR3 length: 14 amino acids. V lost 0 bases to trimming and J lost 4 bases, with 9 bases between them.

The J gene is TRBJ2-7, the V gene TRBV29-1, with 7 nucleotides matching TRBD2. Per germline, CDR1 SQVTM and CDR2 ANQGSEA. With 7 bases clipped from V and 2 bases from J, the junction kept 8 bases outside the gene matches. The CDR3 is 13 residues long. The chain's CDR3 is CSAGGGQTYEQYF. Here the CDR3 DNA reads TGCAGCGCGGGGGGAGGCCAGACCTACGAGCAGTACTTC.